Listed here are 28 T cell receptor beta chains from one sample, sequenced in a study of blood T cell repertoires in COVID-19. Measured with immunoSEQ multiplex PCR; TCRdb has only the in-frame clones, and not every one. Here the sample spans around 270,000 clones, approximately 85% being singletons. Sequencing was done on a sample of PBMCs or T cells enriched from blood (not recorded which). These receptors all come from a woman aged 25 to 45 who had recovered from COVID-19.

This chain links TRBV24-1 with TRBJ1-1; 7 positions agree with TRBD1. Germline CDR1 reads KGHDR; CDR2 reads SFDVKD. Losses at the gene ends were 2 bases for V and 2 bases for J; bases not matched to a gene: 4. The CDR3 has 15 amino acids. DNA of the CDR3: TGTGCCACCAGTGATTCCGGGACAGACAACACTGAAGCTTTCTTT. Translation gives CATSDSGTDNTEAFF.

The sample holds a few counts of this clone. The rearrangement uses TRBV7-9 and TRBJ2-1; 9 bases line up with TRBD2. J lost 4 bases, V lost 3 bases, and 7 bases had no gene match. This CDR3 is 16 amino acids long. CDR1 and CDR2 (germline): SEHNR, FQNEAQ (reference sequence). CDR3 in DNA: TGTGCCAGCAGCTTGTCGCGGGGGGGCCAGTACAATGAGCAGTTCTTC. Translated, it gives CASSLSRGGQYNEQFF.

The gene calls are TRBV2 and TRBJ1-3; D uncertain. V was pared by 11 bases and J by 0 bases, with 14 bases between. The CDR3 extends over 14 amino acids. Germline lookup yields CDR1 SNHLY and CDR2 FYNNEI. CDR3 coding DNA: TGTGCCCATTTGGATCGCGGCTCTGGAAACACCATATATTTT. It codes for CAHLDRGSGNTIYF.

The gene calls are TRBV28 and TRBJ1-6; D possibly corresponds to TRBD1 (6 bases). Trimming removed 6 bases at V and 7 bases at J, with 16 bases between. The CDR3 has 15 amino acids. Germline CDR1 reads MDHEN; CDR2 reads SYDVKM. This CDR3 is CASSRSRQANSPLHF. The CDR3 nucleotides are TGTGCCAGCAGCCGGTCGAGACAGGCAAATTCACCCCTCCACTTT.

J is TRBJ2-1 and V is TRBV15; TRBD2 matches 11 bases. Germline-derived CDR1 and CDR2 are LNHNV and YYDKDF (reference sequence). Trimming cost V 4 bases and J 3 bases; bases outside gene matches: 8. There are 17 residues in the CDR3. CDR3 in amino acids: CATSTLYLAGGYNEQFF. The CDR3, as DNA: TGTGCCACCAGCACCCTCTATCTAGCGGGAGGCTACAATGAGCAGTTCTTC.

The V call is TRBV6-1, the J call TRBJ1-2; 10 bases match TRBD1. With 1 base clipped from V and 6 bases from J, the junction kept 11 bases outside the gene matches. CDR3 size: 17 residues. Per the germline V gene, CDR1 is MNHNS and CDR2 is SASEGT. The DNA for the CDR3 is TGTGCCAGCAGTGAAGGGTATTGGGGGACAGGGGTGAATGGCTACACCTTC. It specifies CASSEGYWGTGVNGYTF.

The chain joins TRBV4-2 to TRBJ1-5; D remains ambiguous. V dropped 0 bases and J dropped 4 bases, with 13 bases sitting between them. The CDR3 extends over 16 amino acids. Germline V lookup: CDR1 LGHNA, CDR2 YNFKEQ. The CDR3: CASSQDPTGSNQPQHF. The DNA for the CDR3 is TGTGCCAGCAGCCAAGATCCCACGGGGTCAAATCAGCCCCAGCATTTT.

This clone has only one observation. The V gene is TRBV5-1, the J gene TRBJ2-3; 15 nucleotides match TRBD2. CDR3 length: 18 residues. From germline, CDR1 is SGHRS and CDR2 YFSETQ. J gave up 6 bases and V 3 bases, and 11 bases lay outside the gene matches. CDR3 amino acids: CASSSRTSGRAASDTQYF. The CDR3 coding sequence is TGCGCCAGCAGCTCCCGGACTAGCGGGAGGGCCGCATCTGATACGCAGTATTTT.

This rearrangement joins TRBV6-6 to TRBJ2-1, with D tentatively TRBD2 (5 bases). Germline lookup yields CDR1 MNHNY and CDR2 SVGAGI (reference sequence). Trimming took off 6 bases at V and 3 bases at J, with 9 bases between the two ends. The CDR3 sequence is 13 residues long. The CDR3 DNA reads as TGTGCCAGCAGAACACTAGGCTACAATGAGCAGTTCTTC. It translates to CASRTLGYNEQFF.

J is TRBJ2-4 and V is TRBV18; D gene ambiguous. Germline V gene data show CDR1 as KGHSH and CDR2 as LQKENI. V lost 3 bases and J lost 4, with 10 bases in between. The CDR3 is 14 amino acids. The CDR3 reads CASSPLVTKNIQYF. CDR3 sequence (DNA): TGTGCCAGCTCACCTTTGGTCACTAAAAACATTCAGTACTTC.

The V call is TRBV11-2, the J call TRBJ2-1; D ambiguous. This CDR3 has 18 residues. The V end lost 0 bases, the J end lost 0 bases, and 15 bases lay between the germline ends. The germline CDR1 and CDR2 sequences are SGHAT and FQNNGV. CDR3 bases: TGTGCCAGCAGCTTAGATCCGCCCGGCGGAAGCTCCTACAATGAGCAGTTCTTC. Amino acids: CASSLDPPGGSSYNEQFF.

The chain links TRBV29-1 to TRBJ2-7, with 8 bases lining up with TRBD1. The junction had 10 bases not matched to a gene; V was cut back by 4 bases and J by 2 bases. The CDR3 sequence is 15 residues long. The germline V gene has CDR1 SQVTM and CDR2 ANQGSEA. The CDR3 protein is CSVATGGIIPYEQYF. CDR3 in DNA: TGCAGCGTTGCCACAGGGGGGATTATTCCCTACGAGCAGTACTTC.

The chain recombines TRBV29-1 with TRBJ2-3; unclear D gene. Germline CDR1 reads SQVTM; CDR2 reads ANQGSEA. The CDR3 length is 12 residues. The V end was cut by 6 bases, the J end by 2 bases, with 9 bases between. CDR3 DNA sequence: TGCAGCGTCTGGGCCACCACAGATACGCAGTATTTT. Translating it yields CSVWATTDTQYF.

The gene calls are TRBV28 and TRBJ1-5, with 9 bases matching TRBD1. The CDR3 extends over 17 amino acids. Germline CDR1 and CDR2: MDHEN and SYDVKM. The V gene end was trimmed by 3 bases and the J gene end by 1 base; junction bases not matched to a gene: 7. Here the CDR3 DNA reads TGTGCCAGCAGTTTTGGGACAGGGTTGGTCAGCAATCAGCCCCAGCATTTT. Protein sequence: CASSFGTGLVSNQPQHF.

The rearrangement links TRBV27 to TRBJ2-1, with 8 nucleotides matching TRBD2. J was trimmed by 3 bases and V by 6 bases; bases with no gene match: 4. The CDR3 loop spans 14 amino acids. CDR1 MNHEY and CDR2 SMNVEV come from the germline V gene (reference sequence). The CDR3 region has the DNA TGTGCCAGCAGATCCGGGACTAGCTACAATGAGCAGTTCTTC. As protein: CASRSGTSYNEQFF.

V usage is TRBV18 and J usage is TRBJ1-1, with D possibly being TRBD1 (5 bases). The CDR3 totals 13 residues. CDR1 is KGHSH, CDR2 LQKENI, per germline. Trimming cost V 3 bases and J 5 bases, with 10 bases left between them. CDR3 nucleotides: TGTGCCAGCTCACCCCAGGGAGGAACTGAAGCTTTCTTT. Its protein is CASSPQGGTEAFF. Drawing the rest from reference TRBV18 and TRBJ1-1, the complete variable domain is NAGVMQNPRHLVRRRGQEARLRCSPMKGHSHVYWYRQLPEEGLKFMVYLQKENIIDESGMPKERFSAEFPKEGPSILRIQQVVRGDSAAYFCASSPQGGTEAFFGQGTRLTVV.

The V gene is TRBV7-9, the J gene TRBJ1-1; D call uncertain. This CDR3 is built from 12 residues. Germline V gene sequence: CDR1 SEHNR, CDR2 FQNEAQ (reference sequence). The V end lost 5 bases, the J end lost 7 bases, and 11 bases lay between the germline ends. CDR3 sequence: CASSTYSSEAFF. In DNA form, the CDR3 reads TGTGCCAGCAGCACCTACAGCAGTGAAGCTTTCTTT.

This chain connects TRBV11-1 to TRBJ2-1; D is possibly TRBD2 (6 bases). The ends were cut back, 7 bases at V and 5 bases at J, with 18 bases in the middle. The CDR3 extends over 15 amino acids. The germline V gene encodes CDR1 SGHAT and CDR2 FQDESV (reference sequence). CDR3 residues: CASKKPRGVNNEQFF. In nucleotides, the CDR3 is TGTGCCAGCAAAAAACCCCGCGGGGTAAACAATGAGCAGTTCTTC. The variable domain in full, completed from reference TRBV11-1 and TRBJ2-1, reads EAEVAQSPRYKITEKSQAVAFWCDPISGHATLYWYRQILGQGPELLVQFQDESVVDDSQLPKDRFSAERLKGVDSTLKIQPAELGDSAMYLCASKKPRGVNNEQFFGPGTRLTVL.

J is TRBJ2-1 and V is TRBV4-1, with 7 bases identical to TRBD1. The CDR3 covers 13 residues. V lost 1 base and J lost 15; bases outside the gene matches: 9. Germline lookup yields CDR1 MGHRA and CDR2 YSYEKL. In DNA, the CDR3 is TGCGCCAGCAGCCAAGTTATAGGGGGCCTTAGGTTCTTC. Translated, it gives CASSQVIGGLRFF.

This clone was counted at least ten times. CDR3 coding DNA: TGTGCCAGTAGGACTGCAGGGGGCACCGGGGAGCTGTTTTTT. Amino acids: CASRTAGGTGELFF. This chain connects TRBV5-4 to TRBJ2-2, with 7 bases lining up with TRBD1. After removal of 8 bases from V and 4 bases from J, the junction contained 8 bases not matched to a gene. Looked up from germline, CDR1 is SGHNT and CDR2 is YYREEE (reference sequence). The CDR3 length is 14 residues.

The V gene is TRBV9, the J gene TRBJ1-4; D remains unclear. Germline V gene data show CDR1 as SGDLS and CDR2 as YYNGEE. The CDR3 totals 14 residues. The V gene lost 2 bases and the J gene lost 8 bases, with 13 bases spanning the gap. The CDR3 sequence: CASSVGISHEKLFF. The CDR3 DNA sequence: TGTGCCAGCAGCGTCGGGATTTCTCACGAAAAACTGTTTTTT.

The chain couples TRBV19 to TRBJ2-5; tentative D call: TRBD2 (5 bases). Germline V gene sequence: CDR1 LNHDA, CDR2 SQIVND (reference sequence). The CDR3 extends over 14 amino acids. The germline V and J ends were trimmed by 6 bases and 7 bases, with 18 bases remaining between them. CDR3 amino acids: CASSQEASSGTQYF. The CDR3 nucleotides read TGTGCCAGTAGCCAGGAGGCAAGTTCAGGGACCCAGTACTTC. Together with reference TRBV19 and TRBJ2-5, the CDR3 gives the full variable domain: DGGITQSPKYLFRKEGQNVTLSCEQNLNHDAMYWYRQDPGQGLRLIYYSQIVNDFQKGDIAEGYSVSREKKESFPLTVTSAQKNPTAFYLCASSQEASSGTQYFGPGTRLLVL.

This clone was counted at least ten times. V is TRBV30 and J is TRBJ2-3; the D gene is possibly TRBD2 (6 bases). Germline lookup yields CDR1 GTSNPN and CDR2 SVGIG (reference sequence). V shed 1 base and J shed 0 bases, with 8 bases lying between them. The CDR3 spans 14 residues. This CDR3 reads CAWSGGASTDTQYF. CDR3 in DNA: TGTGCCTGGAGTGGCGGGGCGAGCACAGATACGCAGTATTTT.

In its sample, this clone was seen once. The genes are TRBV5-1 and TRBJ1-4; 7 nucleotides align to TRBD1. Looked up from germline, CDR1 is SGHRS and CDR2 is YFSETQ. J lost 5 bases, V lost 4 bases, and 11 bases had no gene match. The CDR3 is made up of 16 amino acids. For the CDR3, the DNA is TGCGCCAGCAGCCTCACACCGGGACAGCGAAATGAAAAACTGTTTTTT. Residues: CASSLTPGQRNEKLFF.

This sequence joins TRBV7-2 and TRBJ1-5; TRBD1 agrees at 10 bases. Germline V CDR1 and CDR2: SGHTA, FQGNSA. The ends lost 5 bases at V and 5 bases at J; junction bases unmatched: 6. CDR3 length: 15 amino acids. This CDR3 reads CASSARTGGDQPQHF. The DNA of the CDR3 is TGTGCCAGCAGCGCTCGGACAGGGGGGGATCAGCCCCAGCATTTT.

The J gene is TRBJ2-1, the V gene TRBV7-8, with 9 bases identical to TRBD2. Germline assignment: CDR1 SGHVS and CDR2 FQNEAQ. The V gene end was trimmed by 4 bases and the J gene end by 7 bases; junction bases not matched to a gene: 8. The CDR3 runs 15 residues. CDR3 residues: CASSSGLARSNEQFF. CDR3 nucleotides: TGTGCCAGCAGCTCCGGACTAGCGAGAAGTAATGAGCAGTTCTTC. Based on the CDR3 plus reference TRBV7-8 and TRBJ2-1, the full variable domain is GAGVSQSPRYKVAKRGQDVALRCDPISGHVSLFWYQQALGQGPEFLTYFQNEAQLDKSGLPSDRFFAERPEGSVSTLKIQRTQQEDSAVYLCASSSGLARSNEQFFGPGTRLTVL.

V is TRBV6-5 and J is TRBJ1-2, with no clear D. This CDR3 has 13 amino acids. CDR1 and CDR2 from the germline V gene are MNHEY and SVGAGI. The V end lost 6 bases, the J end lost 0 bases, and 8 bases lay between the germline ends. CDR3 region: CASSESANYGYTF. As DNA, the CDR3 is TGTGCCAGCAGCGAGTCTGCTAACTATGGCTACACCTTC.

The rearrangement joins TRBV7-8 to TRBJ2-5; TRBD1 agrees at 8 bases. V lost 3 bases to trimming and J lost 4 bases; unmatched junction nucleotides: 10. The CDR3 covers 16 residues. Germline CDR1 reads SGHVS; CDR2 reads FQNEAQ. This CDR3 reads CASSFLGQGNLETQYF. The DNA for the CDR3 is TGTGCCAGCAGCTTCCTCGGACAGGGTAACCTAGAGACCCAGTACTTC.